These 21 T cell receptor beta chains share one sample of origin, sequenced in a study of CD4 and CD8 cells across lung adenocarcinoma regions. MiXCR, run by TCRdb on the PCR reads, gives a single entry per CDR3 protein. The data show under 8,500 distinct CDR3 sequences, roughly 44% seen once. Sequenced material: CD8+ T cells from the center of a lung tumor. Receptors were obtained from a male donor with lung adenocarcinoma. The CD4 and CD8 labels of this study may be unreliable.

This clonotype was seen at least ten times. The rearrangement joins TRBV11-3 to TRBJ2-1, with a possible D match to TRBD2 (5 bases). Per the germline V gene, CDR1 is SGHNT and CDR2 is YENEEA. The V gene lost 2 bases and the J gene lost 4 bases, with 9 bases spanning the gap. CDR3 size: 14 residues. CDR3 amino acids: CASSLIGGYNEQFF. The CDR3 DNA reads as TGTGCCAGCAGCTTAATTGGAGGATACAATGAGCAGTTCTTC.

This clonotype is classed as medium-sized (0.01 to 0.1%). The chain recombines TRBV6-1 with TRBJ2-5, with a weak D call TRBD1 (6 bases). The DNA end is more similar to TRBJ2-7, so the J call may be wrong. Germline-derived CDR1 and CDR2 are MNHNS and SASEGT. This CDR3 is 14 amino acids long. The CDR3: CASSGRAGVDEQYF. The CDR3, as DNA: TGTGCCAGCAGTGGTAGGGCAGGGGTGGACGAGCAGTACTTC.

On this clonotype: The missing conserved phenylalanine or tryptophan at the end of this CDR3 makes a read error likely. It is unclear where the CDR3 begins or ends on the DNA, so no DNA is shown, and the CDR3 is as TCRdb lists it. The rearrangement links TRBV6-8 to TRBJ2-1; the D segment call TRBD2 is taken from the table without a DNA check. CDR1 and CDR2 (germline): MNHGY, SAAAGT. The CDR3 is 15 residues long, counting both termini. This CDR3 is CASSTPGLAGESRVP.

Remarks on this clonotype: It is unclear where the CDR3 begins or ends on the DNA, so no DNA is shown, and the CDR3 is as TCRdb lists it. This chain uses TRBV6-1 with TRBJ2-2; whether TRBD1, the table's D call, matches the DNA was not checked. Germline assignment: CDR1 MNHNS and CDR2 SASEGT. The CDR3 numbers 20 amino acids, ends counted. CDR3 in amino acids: CASRGYQETQYFGNTGELFF.

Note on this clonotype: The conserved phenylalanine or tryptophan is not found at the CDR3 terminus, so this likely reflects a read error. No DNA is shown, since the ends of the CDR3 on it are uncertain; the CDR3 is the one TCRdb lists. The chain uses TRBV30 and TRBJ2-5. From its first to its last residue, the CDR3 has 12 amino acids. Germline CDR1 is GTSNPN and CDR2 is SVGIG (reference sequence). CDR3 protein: CAWPILIFKSTT.

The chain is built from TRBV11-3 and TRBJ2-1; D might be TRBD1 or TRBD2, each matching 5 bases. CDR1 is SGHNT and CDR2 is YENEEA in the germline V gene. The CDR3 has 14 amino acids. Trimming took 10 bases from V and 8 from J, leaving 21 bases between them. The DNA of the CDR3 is TGTGCCACCGAACGTGGGGACGCCTTAGATGAGCAGTTCTTC. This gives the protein CATERGDALDEQFF.

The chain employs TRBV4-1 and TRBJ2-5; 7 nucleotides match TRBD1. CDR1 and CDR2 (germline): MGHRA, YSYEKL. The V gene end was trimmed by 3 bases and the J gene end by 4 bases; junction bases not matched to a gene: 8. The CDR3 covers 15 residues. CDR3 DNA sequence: TGCGCCAGCAGCCACCAGACAGGGTTCGGAGAGACCCAGTACTTC. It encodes CASSHQTGFGETQYF.

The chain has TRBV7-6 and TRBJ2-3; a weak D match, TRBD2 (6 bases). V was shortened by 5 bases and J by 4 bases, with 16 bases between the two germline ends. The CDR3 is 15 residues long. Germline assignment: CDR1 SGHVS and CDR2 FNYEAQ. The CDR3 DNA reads TGTGCCAGCAGCCTTAGGGTGTCGGGAGCAGATACGCAGTATTTT. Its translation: CASSLRVSGADTQYF.

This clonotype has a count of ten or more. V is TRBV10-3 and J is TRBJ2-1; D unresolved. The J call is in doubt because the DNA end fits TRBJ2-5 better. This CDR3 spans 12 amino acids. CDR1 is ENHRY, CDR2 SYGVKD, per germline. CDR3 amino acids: CAISEARETQYF. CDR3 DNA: TGTGCCATCAGTGAGGCACGGGAGACCCAGTACTTC.

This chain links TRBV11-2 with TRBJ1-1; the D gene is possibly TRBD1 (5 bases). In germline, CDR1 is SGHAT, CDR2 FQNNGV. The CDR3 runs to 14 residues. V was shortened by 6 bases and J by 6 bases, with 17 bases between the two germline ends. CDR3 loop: CASRSLGGEAEAFF. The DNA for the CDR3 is TGTGCCAGCAGGTCCCTCGGGGGTGAGGCTGAAGCTTTCTTT.

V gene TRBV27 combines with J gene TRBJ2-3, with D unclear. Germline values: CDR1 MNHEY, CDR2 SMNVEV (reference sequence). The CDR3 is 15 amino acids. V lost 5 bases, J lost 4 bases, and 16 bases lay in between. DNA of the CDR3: TGTGCCAGCAGTCTCAACACCGGCCGGGCAGATACGCAGTATTTT. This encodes CASSLNTGRADTQYF.

The CDR3 reads CSARLAGKETQYF. DNA of the CDR3: TGCAGTGCTCGACTAGCGGGAAAAGAGACCCAGTACTTC. The rearrangement joins TRBV20-1 to TRBJ2-1, with 11 positions matching TRBD2. The assigned J gene may be wrong: the sequence end matches TRBJ2-5 better. The germline V gene has CDR1 DFQATT and CDR2 SNEGSKA (reference sequence). This CDR3 contains 13 residues.

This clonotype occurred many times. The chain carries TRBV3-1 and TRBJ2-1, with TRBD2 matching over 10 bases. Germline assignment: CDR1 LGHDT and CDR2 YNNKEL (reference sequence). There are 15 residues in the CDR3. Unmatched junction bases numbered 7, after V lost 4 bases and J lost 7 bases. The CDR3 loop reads CASSPPSGGRNEQFF. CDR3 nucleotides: TGTGCCAGCAGCCCCCCTAGCGGGGGCCGTAATGAGCAGTTCTTC.

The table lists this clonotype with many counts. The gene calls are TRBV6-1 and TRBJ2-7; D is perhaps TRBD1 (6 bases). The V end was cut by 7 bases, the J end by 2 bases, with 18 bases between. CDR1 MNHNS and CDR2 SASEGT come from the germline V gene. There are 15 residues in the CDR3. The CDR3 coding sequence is TGTGCCAGCACCCAAATGGGGGCCGAGGCCTACGAGCAGTACTTC. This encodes CASTQMGAEAYEQYF.

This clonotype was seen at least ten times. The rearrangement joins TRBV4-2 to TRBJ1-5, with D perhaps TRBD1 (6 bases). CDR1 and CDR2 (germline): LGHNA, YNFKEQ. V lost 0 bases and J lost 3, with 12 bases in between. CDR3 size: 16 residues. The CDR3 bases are TGTGCCAGCAGCCAAGATCAGGGGAGGGACAATCAGCCCCAGCATTTT. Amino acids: CASSQDQGRDNQPQHF.

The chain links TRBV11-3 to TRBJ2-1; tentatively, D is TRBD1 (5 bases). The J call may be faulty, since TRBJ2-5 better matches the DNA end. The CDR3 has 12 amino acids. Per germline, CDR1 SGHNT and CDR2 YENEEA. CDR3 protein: CASSLQGETQYF. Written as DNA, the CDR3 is TGTGCCAGCAGCTTACAGGGAGAGACCCAGTACTTC.

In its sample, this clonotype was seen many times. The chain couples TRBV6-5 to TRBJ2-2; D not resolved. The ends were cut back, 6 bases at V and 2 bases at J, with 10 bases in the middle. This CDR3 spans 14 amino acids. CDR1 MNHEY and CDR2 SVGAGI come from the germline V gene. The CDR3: CASRKLQNTGELFF. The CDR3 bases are TGTGCCAGCAGAAAACTCCAAAACACCGGGGAGCTGTTTTTT.

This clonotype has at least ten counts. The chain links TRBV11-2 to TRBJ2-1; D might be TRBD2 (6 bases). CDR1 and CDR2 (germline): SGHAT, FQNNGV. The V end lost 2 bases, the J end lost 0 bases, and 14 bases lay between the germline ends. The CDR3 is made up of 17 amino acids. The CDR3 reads CASSLRAGTSSYNEQFF. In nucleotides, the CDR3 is TGTGCCAGCAGCTTAAGGGCGGGAACGAGCTCCTACAATGAGCAGTTCTTC. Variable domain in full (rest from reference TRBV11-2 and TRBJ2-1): EAGVAQSPRYKIIEKRQSVAFWCNPISGHATLYWYQQILGQGPKLLIQFQNNGVVDDSQLPKDRFSAERLKGVDSTLKIQPAKLEDSAVYLCASSLRAGTSSYNEQFFGPGTRLTVL.

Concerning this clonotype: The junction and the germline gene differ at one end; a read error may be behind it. The DNA of the CDR3 is TGTGCCAGGGGGTTTGGGGGGAGGGACCAAGAGACGCAGTACTTC. It yields the protein CARGFGGRDQETQYF. This chain connects TRBV6-1 to TRBJ2-5; 7 positions match TRBD2. The CDR3 is 15 amino acids. Looked up from germline, CDR1 is MNHNS and CDR2 is SASEGT.

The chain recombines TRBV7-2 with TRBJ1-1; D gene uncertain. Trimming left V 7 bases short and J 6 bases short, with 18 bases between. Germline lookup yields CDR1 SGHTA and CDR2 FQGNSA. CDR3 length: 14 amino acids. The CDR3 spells CASKDFITRAEAFF. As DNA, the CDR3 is TGTGCCAGCAAAGACTTTATTACGCGCGCTGAAGCTTTCTTT.

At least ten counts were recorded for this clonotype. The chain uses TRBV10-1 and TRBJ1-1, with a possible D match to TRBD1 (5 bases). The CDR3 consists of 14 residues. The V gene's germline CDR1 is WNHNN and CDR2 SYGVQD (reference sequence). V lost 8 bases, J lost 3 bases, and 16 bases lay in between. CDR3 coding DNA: TGCGCCAGCTCTTCTCGGGACGCCCACACTGAAGCTTTCTTT. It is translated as CASSSRDAHTEAFF.